The sequence of this T cell receptor beta chain was determined in a study of CD8 T cells in ankylosing spondylitis. About this clonotype itself: Its antigen is not identified.

Broader study findings: CD8+ cells made up the disease-linked clones, which were relatively rare in peripheral blood. A TCR beta motif made of fewer than ten highly homologous variants seemed typical of ankylosing spondylitis blood.

TCRdb reprocessed the 5' RACE reads with MiXCR, giving one entry per CDR3 protein. The sample carries some 840,000 distinct CDR3 sequences, about an eighth recorded once. This CDR3 is built from 13 residues. Germline CDR1 reads MNHNY; CDR2 reads SVGAGI (reference sequence). Trimming pared 0 bases from V and 14 bases from J, leaving 14 bases between. Sequencing was done on a sample of blood, either unsorted or a sorted T cell fraction (not recorded which). V is TRBV6-6 and J is TRBJ2-1, with unresolved D. This TCR came from a male donor with ankylosing spondylitis. The CDR3 spells CASSYSISTREFF. In DNA, the CDR3 is TGTGCCAGCAGTTACTCGATATCTACAAGGGAGTTCTTC.